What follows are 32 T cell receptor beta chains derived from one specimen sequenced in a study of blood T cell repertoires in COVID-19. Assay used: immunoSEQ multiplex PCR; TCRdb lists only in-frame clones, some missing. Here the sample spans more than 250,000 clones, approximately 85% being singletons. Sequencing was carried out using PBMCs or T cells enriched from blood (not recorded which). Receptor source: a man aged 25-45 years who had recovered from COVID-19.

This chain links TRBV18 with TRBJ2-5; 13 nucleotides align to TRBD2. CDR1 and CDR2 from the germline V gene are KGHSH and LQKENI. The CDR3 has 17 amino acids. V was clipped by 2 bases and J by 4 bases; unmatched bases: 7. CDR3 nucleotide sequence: TGTGCCAGCTCACCATCCGAAGGGACTAGCGGGGCAGAGACCCAGTACTTC. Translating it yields CASSPSEGTSGAETQYF. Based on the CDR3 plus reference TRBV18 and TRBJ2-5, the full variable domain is NAGVMQNPRHLVRRRGQEARLRCSPMKGHSHVYWYRQLPEEGLKFMVYLQKENIIDESGMPKERFSAEFPKEGPSILRIQQVVRGDSAAYFCASSPSEGTSGAETQYFGPGTRLLVL.

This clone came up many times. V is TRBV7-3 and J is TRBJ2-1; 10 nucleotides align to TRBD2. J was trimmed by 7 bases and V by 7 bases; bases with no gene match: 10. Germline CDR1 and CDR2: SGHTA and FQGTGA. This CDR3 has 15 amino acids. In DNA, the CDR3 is TGTGCCAGCATCCGGATAGCGGGGGGAATTAATGAGCAGTTCTTC. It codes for CASIRIAGGINEQFF.

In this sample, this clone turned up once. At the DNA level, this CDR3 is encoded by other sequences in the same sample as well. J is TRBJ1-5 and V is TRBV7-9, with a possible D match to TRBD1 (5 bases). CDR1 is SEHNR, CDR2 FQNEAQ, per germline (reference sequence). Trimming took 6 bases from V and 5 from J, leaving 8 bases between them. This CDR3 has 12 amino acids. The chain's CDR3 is CASSGGDQPQHF. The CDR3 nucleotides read TGTGCCAGCAGTGGAGGGGATCAGCCCCAGCATTTT.

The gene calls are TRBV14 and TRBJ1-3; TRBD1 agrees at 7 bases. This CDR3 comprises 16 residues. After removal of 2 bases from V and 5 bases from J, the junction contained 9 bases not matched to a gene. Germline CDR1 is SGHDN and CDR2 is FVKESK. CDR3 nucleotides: TGTGCCAGCAGCCAATTTTCTGGGACAGCTCGAAACACCATATATTTT. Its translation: CASSQFSGTARNTIYF.

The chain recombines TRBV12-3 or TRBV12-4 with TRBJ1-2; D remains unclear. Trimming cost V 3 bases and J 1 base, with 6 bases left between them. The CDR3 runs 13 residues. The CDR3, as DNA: TGTGCCAGCAGTTTGCGAGATAACTATGGCTACACCTTC. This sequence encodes CASSLRDNYGYTF.

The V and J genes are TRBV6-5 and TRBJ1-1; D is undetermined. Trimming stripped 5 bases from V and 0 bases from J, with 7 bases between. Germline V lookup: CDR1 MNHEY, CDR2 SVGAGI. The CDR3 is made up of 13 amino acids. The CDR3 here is CASSPKMNTEAFF. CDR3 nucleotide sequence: TGTGCCAGCAGTCCCAAAATGAACACTGAAGCTTTCTTT.

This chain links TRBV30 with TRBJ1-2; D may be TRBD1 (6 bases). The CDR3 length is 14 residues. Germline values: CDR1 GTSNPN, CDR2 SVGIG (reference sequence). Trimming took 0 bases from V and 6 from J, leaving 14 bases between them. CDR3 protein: CAWSVILQGDGYTF. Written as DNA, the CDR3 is TGTGCCTGGAGTGTAATCTTACAGGGCGATGGCTACACCTTC. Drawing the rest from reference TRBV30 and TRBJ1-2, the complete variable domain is SQTIHQWPATLVQPVGSPLSLECTVEGTSNPNLYWYRQAAGRGLQLLFYSVGIGQISSEVPQNLSASRPQDRQFILSSKKLLLSDSGFYLCAWSVILQGDGYTFGSGTRLTVV.

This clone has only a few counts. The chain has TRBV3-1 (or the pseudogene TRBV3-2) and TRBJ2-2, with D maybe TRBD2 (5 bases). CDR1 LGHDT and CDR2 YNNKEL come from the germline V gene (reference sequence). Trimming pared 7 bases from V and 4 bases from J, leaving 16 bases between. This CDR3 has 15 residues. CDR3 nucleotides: TGTGCCAGCACCCAGGTGGGGAGTGGCACCGGGGAGCTGTTTTTT. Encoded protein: CASTQVGSGTGELFF.

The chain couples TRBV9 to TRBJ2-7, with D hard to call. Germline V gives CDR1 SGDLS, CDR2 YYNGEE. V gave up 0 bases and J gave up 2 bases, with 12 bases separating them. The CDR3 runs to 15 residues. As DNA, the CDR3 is TGTGCCAGCAGCGTAGACCCCGGGTGGACCTACGAGCAGTACTTC. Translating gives CASSVDPGWTYEQYF.

The CDR3 protein is CASSPGMRSYNEQFF. DNA for the CDR3: TGTGCCAGTAGTCCCGGGATGAGATCCTACAATGAGCAGTTCTTC. The rearrangement links TRBV19 to TRBJ2-1; D may be TRBD2 (5 bases). The V gene lost 5 bases and the J gene lost 1 base, with 12 bases spanning the gap. Germline V lookup: CDR1 LNHDA, CDR2 SQIVND (reference sequence). The CDR3 is 15 amino acids.

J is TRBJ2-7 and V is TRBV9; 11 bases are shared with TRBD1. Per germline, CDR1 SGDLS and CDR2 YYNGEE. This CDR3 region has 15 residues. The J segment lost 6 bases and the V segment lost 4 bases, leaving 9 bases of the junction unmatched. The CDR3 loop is CASSRSRGTGGEQYF. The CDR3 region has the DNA TGTGCCAGCAGCCGGAGCAGGGGGACAGGGGGCGAGCAGTACTTC.

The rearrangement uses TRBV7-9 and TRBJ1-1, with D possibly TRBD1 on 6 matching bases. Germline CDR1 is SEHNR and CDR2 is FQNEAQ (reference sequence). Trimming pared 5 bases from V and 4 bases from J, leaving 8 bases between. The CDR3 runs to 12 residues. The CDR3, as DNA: TGTGCCAGCAGCCCGGACAGCACTGAAGCTTTCTTT. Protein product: CASSPDSTEAFF. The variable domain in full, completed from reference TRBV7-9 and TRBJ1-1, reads DTGVSQNPRHKITKRGQNVTFRCDPISEHNRLYWYRQTLGQGPEFLTYFQNEAQLEKSRLLSDRFSAERPKGSFSTLEIQRTEQGDSAMYLCASSPDSTEAFFGQGTRLTVV.

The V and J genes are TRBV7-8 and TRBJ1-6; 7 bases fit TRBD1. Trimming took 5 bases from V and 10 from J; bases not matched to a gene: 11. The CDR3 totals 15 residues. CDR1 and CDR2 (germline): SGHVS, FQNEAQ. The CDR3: CASSPPTGSGSPLHF. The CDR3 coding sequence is TGTGCCAGCAGCCCCCCGACAGGGTCCGGCTCACCCCTCCACTTT. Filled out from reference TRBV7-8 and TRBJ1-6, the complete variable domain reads GAGVSQSPRYKVAKRGQDVALRCDPISGHVSLFWYQQALGQGPEFLTYFQNEAQLDKSGLPSDRFFAERPEGSVSTLKIQRTQQEDSAVYLCASSPPTGSGSPLHFGNGTRLTVT.

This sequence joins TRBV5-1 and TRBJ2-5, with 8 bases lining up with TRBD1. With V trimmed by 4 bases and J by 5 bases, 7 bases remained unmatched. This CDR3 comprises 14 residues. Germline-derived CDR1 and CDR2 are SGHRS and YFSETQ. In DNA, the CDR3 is TGCGCCAGCAGCCGGCAGGGGGCTGGCGAGACCCAGTACTTC. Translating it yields CASSRQGAGETQYF.

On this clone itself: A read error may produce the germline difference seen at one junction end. CDR3 protein: CASSIGGGTSQDF. CDR3 coding DNA: TGTGCCAGTAGTATAGGGGGGGGGACTTCCCAGGATTTT. V gene TRBV19 combines with J gene TRBJ2-3; 7 bases are shared with TRBD2. The length of the CDR3 is 13 residues. Per germline, CDR1 LNHDA and CDR2 SQIVND (reference sequence).

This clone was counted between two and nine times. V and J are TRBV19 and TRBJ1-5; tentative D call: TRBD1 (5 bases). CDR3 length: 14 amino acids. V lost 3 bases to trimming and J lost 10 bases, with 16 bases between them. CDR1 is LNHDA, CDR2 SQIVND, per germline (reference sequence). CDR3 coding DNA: TGTGCCAGTAGTATCCTACCCCGGGGGACTCCCCAGCATTTT. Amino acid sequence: CASSILPRGTPQHF.

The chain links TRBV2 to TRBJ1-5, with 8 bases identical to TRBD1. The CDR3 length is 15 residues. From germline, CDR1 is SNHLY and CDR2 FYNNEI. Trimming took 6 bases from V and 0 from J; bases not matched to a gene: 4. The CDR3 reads CASRNDRGSNQPQHF. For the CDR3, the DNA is TGTGCCAGCAGGAACGACAGGGGTAGCAATCAGCCCCAGCATTTT.

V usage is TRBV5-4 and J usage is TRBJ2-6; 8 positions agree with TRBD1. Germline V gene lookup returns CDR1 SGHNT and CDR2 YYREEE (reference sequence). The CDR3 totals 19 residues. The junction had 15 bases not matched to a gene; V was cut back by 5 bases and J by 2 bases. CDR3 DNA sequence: TGTGCCAGCAGGCCAGGTGACAGGGGTGTGCTAGCTGGGGCCAACGTCCTGACTTTC. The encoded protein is CASRPGDRGVLAGANVLTF.

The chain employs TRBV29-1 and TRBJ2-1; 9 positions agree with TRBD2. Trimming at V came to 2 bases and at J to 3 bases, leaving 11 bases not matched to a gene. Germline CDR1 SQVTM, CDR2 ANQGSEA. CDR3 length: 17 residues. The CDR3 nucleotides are TGCAGCGTTGAACCGGCGGGGGGGCCCTTTCTCTACAATGAGCAGTTCTTC. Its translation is CSVEPAGGPFLYNEQFF.

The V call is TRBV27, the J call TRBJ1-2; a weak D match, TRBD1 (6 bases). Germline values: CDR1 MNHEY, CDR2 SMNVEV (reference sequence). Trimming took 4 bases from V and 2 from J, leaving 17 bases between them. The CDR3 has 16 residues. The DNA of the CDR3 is TGTGCCAGCAGTTGGGCCCTCCAGGGGAACAACTATGGCTACACCTTC. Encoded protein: CASSWALQGNNYGYTF.

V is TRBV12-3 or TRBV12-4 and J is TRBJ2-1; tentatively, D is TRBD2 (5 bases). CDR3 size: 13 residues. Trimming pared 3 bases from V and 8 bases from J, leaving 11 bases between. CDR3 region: CASSFVEGDEQFF. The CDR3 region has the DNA TGTGCCAGCAGTTTTGTAGAGGGCGATGAGCAGTTCTTC.

CDR3 protein: CASSPLASGNTEAFF. CDR3 coding DNA: TGTGCCAGCAGCCCCCTTGCCAGCGGGAACACTGAAGCTTTCTTT. The chain uses TRBV14 and TRBJ1-1; unclear D gene. The CDR3 contains 15 residues. V was shortened by 4 bases and J by 1 base, with 13 bases between the two germline ends. The germline CDR1 and CDR2 sequences are SGHDN and FVKESK. The entire variable domain, with the rest obtained from reference TRBV14 and TRBJ1-1, is as follows: EAGVTQFPSHSVIEKGQTVTLRCDPISGHDNLYWYRRVMGKEIKFLLHFVKESKQDESGMPNNRFLAERTGGTYSTLKVQPAELEDSGVYFCASSPLASGNTEAFFGQGTRLTVV.

CDR3 coding DNA: TGTGCCAGCAGCACGGCTTCCGGGACAGATATTGAAAAACTGTTTTTT. Translated: CASSTASGTDIEKLFF. The rearrangement uses TRBV7-9 and TRBJ1-4, with TRBD1 identical over 7 bases. The CDR3 contains 16 residues. With 5 bases clipped from V and 7 bases from J, the junction kept 13 bases outside the gene matches. CDR1 is SEHNR and CDR2 is FQNEAQ in the germline V gene (reference sequence).

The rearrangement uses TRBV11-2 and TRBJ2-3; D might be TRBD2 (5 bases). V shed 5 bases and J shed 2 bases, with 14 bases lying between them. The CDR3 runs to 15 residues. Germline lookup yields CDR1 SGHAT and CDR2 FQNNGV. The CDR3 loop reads CASSLVAINTDTQYF. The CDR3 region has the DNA TGTGCCAGCAGCCTGGTAGCGATCAACACAGATACGCAGTATTTT.

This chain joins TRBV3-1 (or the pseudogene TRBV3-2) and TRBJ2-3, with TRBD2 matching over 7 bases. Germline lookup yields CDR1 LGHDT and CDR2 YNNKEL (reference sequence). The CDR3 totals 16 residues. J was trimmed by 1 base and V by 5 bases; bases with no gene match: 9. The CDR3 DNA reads TGTGCCAGCAGCGACTCCTTCCGGGGGGGCACAGATACGCAGTATTTT. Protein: CASSDSFRGGTDTQYF.

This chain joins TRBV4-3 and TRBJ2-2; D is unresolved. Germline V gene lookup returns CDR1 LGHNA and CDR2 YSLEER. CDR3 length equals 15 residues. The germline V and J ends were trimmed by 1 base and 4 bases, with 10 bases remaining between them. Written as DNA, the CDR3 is TGCGCCAGCAGCCAAGTACCACTCGGCACCGGGGAGCTGTTTTTT. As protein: CASSQVPLGTGELFF.

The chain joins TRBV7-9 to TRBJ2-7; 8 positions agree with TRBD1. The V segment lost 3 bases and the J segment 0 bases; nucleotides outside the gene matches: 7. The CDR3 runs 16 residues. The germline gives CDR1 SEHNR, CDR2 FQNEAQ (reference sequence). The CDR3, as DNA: TGTGCCAGCAGCTTCGGACAGGGACTTTTCTCCTACGAGCAGTACTTC. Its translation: CASSFGQGLFSYEQYF.

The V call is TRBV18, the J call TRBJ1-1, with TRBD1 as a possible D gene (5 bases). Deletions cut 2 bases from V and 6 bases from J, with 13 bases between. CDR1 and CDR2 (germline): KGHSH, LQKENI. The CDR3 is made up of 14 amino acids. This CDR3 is CASSPGQGEPEAFF. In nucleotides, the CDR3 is TGTGCCAGCTCACCAGGGCAGGGTGAGCCTGAAGCTTTCTTT.

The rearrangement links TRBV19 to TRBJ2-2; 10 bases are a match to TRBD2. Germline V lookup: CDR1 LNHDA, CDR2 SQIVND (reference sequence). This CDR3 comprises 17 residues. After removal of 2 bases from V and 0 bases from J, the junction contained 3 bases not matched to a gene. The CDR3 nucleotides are TGTGCCAGTAGTATAAATCTAGCGGGGGCGAACACCGGGGAGCTGTTTTTT. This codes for CASSINLAGANTGELFF.

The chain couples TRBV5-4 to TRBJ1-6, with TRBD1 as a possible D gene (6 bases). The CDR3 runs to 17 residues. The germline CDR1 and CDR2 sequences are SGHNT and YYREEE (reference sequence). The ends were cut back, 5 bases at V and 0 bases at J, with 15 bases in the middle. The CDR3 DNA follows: TGTGCCAGCAGGGCCGGGACACCTTCCTCCTATAATTCACCCCTCCACTTT. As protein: CASRAGTPSSYNSPLHF.

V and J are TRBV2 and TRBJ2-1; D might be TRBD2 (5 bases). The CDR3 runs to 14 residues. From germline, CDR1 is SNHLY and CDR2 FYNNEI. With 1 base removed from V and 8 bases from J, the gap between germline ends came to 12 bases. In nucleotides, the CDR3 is TGTGCCAGCAGTGAAGTTCCGGGGAGAGATGAGCAGTTCTTC. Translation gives CASSEVPGRDEQFF.

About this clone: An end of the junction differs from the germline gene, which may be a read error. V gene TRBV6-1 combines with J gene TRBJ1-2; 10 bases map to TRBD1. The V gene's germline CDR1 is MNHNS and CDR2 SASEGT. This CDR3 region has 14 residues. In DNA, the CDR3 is TGTGCCAGCAGCGAAGACAGGGGGCTAATGGGCTACACCTTC. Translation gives CASSEDRGLMGYTF.